Each of the 26 T cell receptor beta chains below was sequenced from the same sample in a study of OX40 agonist ivuxolimab in advanced cancers. Sequencing used immunoSEQ multiplex PCR; TCRdb keeps in-frame clones, though not all of them. The sample has some 63,000 clones, around 89% seen once. The sample here was CD4+ or CD8+ T cells sorted from blood, taken in a trial of the OX40 agonist ivuxolimab. Source of these receptors: an adult with an advanced solid tumor such as melanoma, head and neck, liver or kidney cancer.

This clone was observed once. The chain carries TRBV27 and TRBJ2-7, with D maybe TRBD2 (6 bases). Trimming left V 3 bases short and J 2 bases short, with 8 bases between. The CDR3 spans 13 residues. Germline loops: CDR1 MNHEY, CDR2 SMNVEV (reference sequence). The CDR3 sequence: CASSLGLPYEQYF. In DNA, the CDR3 is TGTGCCAGCAGTTTGGGACTGCCCTACGAGCAGTACTTC.

The table lists this clone with a count of one. This chain joins TRBV27 and TRBJ2-7; unclear D gene. The V end was cut by 4 bases, the J end by 0 bases, with 13 bases between. CDR3 length equals 15 residues. CDR1 and CDR2 (germline): MNHEY, SMNVEV (reference sequence). The chain's CDR3 is CASSYSKISSYEQYF. CDR3 sequence (DNA): TGTGCCAGCAGTTACTCAAAAATATCCTCCTACGAGCAGTACTTC.

This clone occurred once. The chain carries TRBV5-8 and TRBJ2-2; possibly TRBD1 or TRBD2 for D (6 bases each). The length of the CDR3 is 13 residues. CDR1 and CDR2 (germline): SGHTS, YDEGEE. Trimming pared 4 bases from V and 10 bases from J, leaving 14 bases between. CDR3 sequence (DNA): TGTGCCAGCAGCCCGGGGGCAGGCGCGGAGCTGTTTTTT. Translation gives CASSPGAGAELFF.

This chain joins TRBV27 and TRBJ2-7; tentative D call: TRBD1 (6 bases). With 5 bases removed from V and 0 bases from J, the gap between germline ends came to 11 bases. The CDR3 loop spans 14 amino acids. Germline values: CDR1 MNHEY, CDR2 SMNVEV (reference sequence). The CDR3 DNA reads as TGTGCCAGCAGTGCCGGGACAAACTCCTACGAGCAGTACTTC. This translates into CASSAGTNSYEQYF.

J is TRBJ2-3 and V is TRBV9; D possibly matches TRBD1 or TRBD2 (6 bases each). Trimming cost V 0 bases and J 6 bases, with 20 bases left between them. Germline-derived CDR1 and CDR2 are SGDLS and YYNGEE. This CDR3 is built from 17 residues. The CDR3 DNA is TGTGCCAGCAGCGTAGAGGGGGGCCAGATCGGTTCGGATACGCAGTATTTT. Its translation: CASSVEGGQIGSDTQYF.

This chain joins TRBV27 and TRBJ2-7; the D gene is possibly TRBD1 (8 bases). V dropped 2 bases and J dropped 3 bases, with 11 bases sitting between them. This CDR3 has 14 residues. From germline, CDR1 is MNHEY and CDR2 SMNVEV (reference sequence). CDR3 in DNA: TGTGCCAGCAGTTTAACAGGGGGGGGCTACGAGCAGTACTTC. Protein: CASSLTGGGYEQYF.

The rearrangement links TRBV7-8 to TRBJ1-1, with a possible D match to TRBD1 (6 bases). This CDR3 has 15 residues. Germline V CDR1 and CDR2: SGHVS, FQNEAQ. Between the trimmed V and J ends, which lost 1 base and 1 base, there was a span of 10 bases. The CDR3 region has the DNA TGTGCCAGCAGCTTAGACAGGGTAGGGAACACTGAAGCTTTCTTT. Translated: CASSLDRVGNTEAFF.

The CDR3 region is CASSLRLHYEQYF. CDR3 in DNA: TGTGCCAGCAGCTTAAGACTCCACTACGAGCAGTACTTC. The chain has TRBV11-2 and TRBJ2-7; D is ambiguous. Germline V gene lookup returns CDR1 SGHAT and CDR2 FQNNGV. The CDR3 covers 13 residues. Between the trimmed V and J ends, which lost 2 bases and 3 bases, there was a span of 8 bases.

The V call is TRBV5-1, the J call TRBJ2-2; TRBD2 matches 8 bases. J was trimmed by 4 bases and V by 1 base; bases with no gene match: 6. The CDR3 totals 16 residues. CDR1 is SGHRS, CDR2 YFSETQ, per germline. CDR3 residues: CASSLPGGPSTGELFF. The CDR3 DNA reads as TGCGCCAGCAGCTTGCCGGGAGGGCCTAGCACCGGGGAGCTGTTTTTT.

This clone has just a few counts. The same CDR3 can be traced to other DNA sequences in this sample. The J gene is TRBJ1-2, the V gene TRBV27, with D possibly TRBD1 on 6 matching bases. Germline CDR1 and CDR2: MNHEY and SMNVEV (reference sequence). The CDR3 runs 12 residues. The V and J ends lost 6 bases and 8 bases respectively, with 13 bases between them. Written as DNA, the CDR3 is TGTGCCAGCAGCCCTACAGGGACCGGCTACACCTTC. Translating gives CASSPTGTGYTF.

This clone was observed once. The chain has TRBV27 and TRBJ2-3; no reliable D call. V dropped 0 bases and J dropped 0 bases, with 7 bases sitting between them. The germline gives CDR1 MNHEY, CDR2 SMNVEV (reference sequence). CDR3 size: 15 residues. CDR3 bases: TGTGCCAGCAGTTTATCGTTTTCTAGCACAGATACGCAGTATTTT. This codes for CASSLSFSSTDTQYF.

The chain combines TRBV2 with TRBJ2-7; D gene unclear. Germline CDR1 and CDR2: SNHLY and FYNNEI. Trimming stripped 3 bases from V and 5 bases from J, with 11 bases between. The CDR3 extends over 13 amino acids. The CDR3 loop is CASSEAWNHEQYF. CDR3 bases: TGTGCCAGCAGTGAGGCATGGAATCACGAGCAGTACTTC.

The V call is TRBV7-6, the J call TRBJ2-1; D might be TRBD2 (6 bases). The CDR3 has 17 amino acids. V was pared by 2 bases and J by 8 bases, with 22 bases between. Per the germline V gene, CDR1 is SGHVS and CDR2 is FNYEAQ. The DNA of the CDR3 is TGTGCCAGCAGCTTATACCCTAGCGCCAAGTCTAGGGATGAGCAGTTCTTC. Encoded protein: CASSLYPSAKSRDEQFF.

The J gene is TRBJ2-5, the V gene TRBV27; TRBD2 aligns across 12 bases. With 1 base clipped from V and 1 base from J, the junction kept 4 bases outside the gene matches. The CDR3 covers 17 residues. CDR1 and CDR2 (germline): MNHEY, SMNVEV (reference sequence). CDR3 nucleotide sequence: TGTGCCAGCAGTTTATGGTCTAGCGGGGGGGGCCAAGAGACCCAGTACTTC. Protein product: CASSLWSSGGGQETQYF.

A word on this clone: Its ends do not fully match the called genes, so a read error is possible. This chain uses TRBV27 with TRBJ2-7; either TRBD1 or TRBD2 may supply D (5 bases each). The CDR3 is 14 residues long. Germline lookup yields CDR1 MNHEY and CDR2 SMNVEV (reference sequence). This CDR3 reads CASSLRPVGPRPHF. The CDR3 DNA follows: TGTGCCAGCAGTTTGAGACCGGTGGGACCTAGACCGCACTTC.

This chain links TRBV14 with TRBJ2-5; D is possibly TRBD2 (7 bases). The CDR3 runs 14 residues. Germline CDR1 and CDR2: SGHDN and FVKESK. Trimming pared 4 bases from V and 5 bases from J, leaving 14 bases between. The CDR3 loop is CASSPGHGGETQYF. In DNA, the CDR3 is TGTGCCAGCAGCCCGGGACACGGGGGGGAGACCCAGTACTTC. Full variable domain (outside the CDR3, taken from reference TRBV14 and TRBJ2-5): EAGVTQFPSHSVIEKGQTVTLRCDPISGHDNLYWYRRVMGKEIKFLLHFVKESKQDESGMPNNRFLAERTGGTYSTLKVQPAELEDSGVYFCASSPGHGGETQYFGPGTRLLVL.

V and J are TRBV4-2 and TRBJ1-5; D is undetermined. Trimming shortened V by 4 bases and J by 3 bases, and 10 bases separated the two germline ends. The CDR3 covers 14 residues. Germline-derived CDR1 and CDR2 are LGHNA and YNFKEQ. In DNA, the CDR3 is TGTGCCAGCAGCCCAAAACGGACCAATCAGCCCCAGCATTTT. The encoded protein is CASSPKRTNQPQHF.

The V and J genes are TRBV29-1 and TRBJ1-3; the match to TRBD1 covers 7 bases. Trimming took 1 base from V and 3 from J; bases not matched to a gene: 6. The germline gives CDR1 SQVTM, CDR2 ANQGSEA. The CDR3 runs to 15 residues. CDR3 sequence: CSVEVQGIGGNTIYF. Written as DNA, the CDR3 is TGCAGCGTTGAAGTACAGGGGATAGGTGGAAACACCATATATTTT.

This clone showed up just once. This rearrangement joins TRBV19 to TRBJ1-1; D might be TRBD1 (5 bases). Germline assignment: CDR1 LNHDA and CDR2 SQIVND (reference sequence). The V and J ends lost 3 bases and 0 bases respectively, with 8 bases between them. The CDR3 has 14 residues. CDR3 residues: CASSMGGMNTEAFF. In DNA, the CDR3 is TGTGCCAGTAGTATGGGGGGGATGAACACTGAAGCTTTCTTT.

This clone was picked up one time. This chain connects TRBV9 to TRBJ1-1; maybe TRBD1 (5 bases). Germline-derived CDR1 and CDR2 are SGDLS and YYNGEE. The CDR3 consists of 13 residues. V lost 7 bases and J lost 8, with 18 bases in between. The CDR3 reads CASGGVGAREAFF. The CDR3 DNA reads TGTGCCAGCGGCGGCGTTGGGGCGCGGGAAGCTTTCTTT.

This clone was found a few times. The V gene is TRBV15, the J gene TRBJ1-6, with TRBD1 identical over 8 bases. Germline lookup yields CDR1 LNHNV and CDR2 YYDKDF (reference sequence). With 3 bases clipped from V and 13 bases from J, the junction kept 17 bases outside the gene matches. The CDR3 is 17 amino acids. CDR3 sequence reads: CATSSKRGTGGRVPLHF. CDR3 sequence (DNA): TGTGCCACCAGCAGTAAAAGGGGGACAGGTGGACGAGTGCCCCTCCACTTT. Supplemented by reference TRBV15 and TRBJ1-6, the full variable domain reads DAMVIQNPRYQVTQFGKPVTLSCSQTLNHNVMYWYQQKSSQAPKLLFHYYDKDFNNEADTPDNFQSRRPNTSFCFLDIRSPGLGDTAMYLCATSSKRGTGGRVPLHFGNGTRLTVT.

On this clone itself: Sequence at one end of the junction differs from germline and may be a read error. J is TRBJ2-5 and V is TRBV6-6; possibly TRBD1 or TRBD2 for D (5 bases each). CDR1 is MNHNY, CDR2 SVGAGI, per germline (reference sequence). CDR3 size: 12 residues. Here the CDR3 reads CASSYSSGPLNF. In DNA, the CDR3 is TGTGCCAGCAGTTACTCTTCGGGGCCCCTAAACTTC.

For the CDR3, the DNA is TGTGCCAGCAGTGAATTGGTTCCACAGCCCCAGCATTTT. Its protein is CASSELVPQPQHF. This rearrangement joins TRBV6-1 to TRBJ1-5, with unresolved D. CDR3 length equals 13 residues. Trimming left V 2 bases short and J 7 bases short, with 9 bases between. Germline V lookup: CDR1 MNHNS, CDR2 SASEGT.

The gene calls are TRBV5-4 and TRBJ1-5; possible D gene TRBD1, 5 bases. The germline CDR1 and CDR2 sequences are SGHNT and YYREEE (reference sequence). Trimming stripped 4 bases from V and 2 bases from J, with 7 bases between. This CDR3 has 13 residues. In nucleotides, the CDR3 is TGTGCCAGCAGCACACAGGGCAATCAGCCCCAGCATTTT. It specifies CASSTQGNQPQHF.

The CDR3 reads CASSVGQGGTYEQYF. DNA of the CDR3: TGCGCCAGCAGTGTCGGACAGGGGGGGACCTACGAGCAGTACTTC. This chain links TRBV10-1 with TRBJ2-7; TRBD1 aligns across 10 bases. Germline V lookup: CDR1 WNHNN, CDR2 SYGVQD (reference sequence). Unmatched junction bases numbered 5, after V lost 4 bases and J lost 2 bases. The length of the CDR3 is 15 residues.

This chain joins TRBV2 and TRBJ2-7; 16 bases are a match to TRBD2. J gave up 3 bases and V 6 bases, and 8 bases lay outside the gene matches. The CDR3 loop spans 17 amino acids. Germline CDR1 is SNHLY and CDR2 is FYNNEI. CDR3 loop: CASRDGTSGRAIYEQYF. CDR3 in DNA: TGTGCCAGCAGGGATGGGACTAGCGGGAGGGCCATCTACGAGCAGTACTTC.